These 19 T cell receptor beta chains were all obtained from the same sample, sequenced in a study of technical replicates of blood from a handful of donors. The protocol was immunoSEQ multiplex PCR, while the TCRdb copy is restricted to in-frame clones and leaves out a portion. The data show under 95,000 clones, about 95% seen once. The sequencing input was T cells isolated from PBMCs. The receptors were gathered from a human donor in good health.

This chain connects TRBV10-2 to TRBJ2-7; D is uncertain. The CDR3 runs 14 residues. Per the germline V gene, CDR1 is WSHSY and CDR2 is SAAADI. Trimming pared 0 bases from V and 5 bases from J, leaving 11 bases between. The CDR3 loop reads CASSESHRLDEQYF. CDR3 sequence (DNA): TGCGCCAGCAGTGAGTCGCATAGACTTGACGAGCAGTACTTC.

This chain uses TRBV5-1 with TRBJ2-2, with TRBD2 matching over 14 bases. The ends lost 4 bases at V and 5 bases at J; junction bases unmatched: 7. Per the germline V gene, CDR1 is SGHRS and CDR2 is YFSETQ. CDR3 size: 17 residues. CDR3 DNA: TGCGCCAGCAGCGGGGGGACTAGCGGGAGACGGACCGGGGAGCTGTTTTTT. Amino acids: CASSGGTSGRRTGELFF.

In this sample, this clone turned up once. The chain couples TRBV5-4 to TRBJ2-7; 7 bases line up with TRBD1. There are 14 residues in the CDR3. The trim removed 2 bases at V and 0 bases at J, leaving 2 bases unmatched. CDR1 SGHNT and CDR2 YYREEE come from the germline V gene (reference sequence). The CDR3 DNA reads TGTGCCAGCAGCTTTTCAGGGGGCTCCTACGAGCAGTACTTC. The encoded protein is CASSFSGGSYEQYF.

Remarks on this clone: The same CDR3 also results from other DNA sequences found in this sample. The V call is TRBV27, the J call TRBJ1-1; tentatively, D is TRBD1 (5 bases). CDR3 size: 13 residues. V lost 5 bases and J 1 base, leaving 8 bases between the germline ends. Germline V gives CDR1 MNHEY, CDR2 SMNVEV (reference sequence). CDR3 loop: CASSLQGNTEAFF. For the CDR3, the DNA is TGTGCCAGCAGTCTCCAGGGGAACACTGAAGCTTTCTTT.

The CDR3 loop reads CASSFQIRNTEAFF. The CDR3, as DNA: TGTGCCAGCAGTTTCCAGATCAGGAACACTGAAGCTTTCTTT. V gene TRBV27 combines with J gene TRBJ1-1; unclear D gene. With 3 bases removed from V and 1 base from J, the gap between germline ends came to 9 bases. The CDR3 is 14 amino acids. Germline assignment: CDR1 MNHEY and CDR2 SMNVEV (reference sequence).

The chain has TRBV13 and TRBJ1-2, with D possibly being TRBD1 (5 bases). This CDR3 has 15 residues. Deletions cut 3 bases from V and 3 bases from J, with 14 bases between. Germline V CDR1 and CDR2: PRHDT, FYEKMQ (reference sequence). The CDR3 bases are TGTGCCAGCAGCTTTCCTGGGGGGGGTGACTATGGCTACACCTTC. Protein: CASSFPGGGDYGYTF.

The rearrangement links TRBV15 to TRBJ2-3; 9 bases line up with TRBD2. The germline gives CDR1 LNHNV, CDR2 YYDKDF (reference sequence). Trimming at V came to 1 base and at J to 1 base, leaving 9 bases not matched to a gene. The CDR3 contains 18 residues. CDR3 in DNA: TGTGCCACCAGCAGAGGCAAAGGGGTAGCGGGGGGCACAGATACGCAGTATTTT. Its translation is CATSRGKGVAGGTDTQYF. Combining the CDR3 with reference TRBV15 and TRBJ2-3 gives the whole variable domain DAMVIQNPRYQVTQFGKPVTLSCSQTLNHNVMYWYQQKSSQAPKLLFHYYDKDFNNEADTPDNFQSRRPNTSFCFLDIRSPGLGDTAMYLCATSRGKGVAGGTDTQYFGPGTRLTVL.

This rearrangement joins TRBV7-9 to TRBJ1-2; weak D call: TRBD1 (6 bases). This CDR3 region has 14 residues. Trimming pared 7 bases from V and 4 bases from J, leaving 16 bases between. Germline V gives CDR1 SEHNR, CDR2 FQNEAQ (reference sequence). The CDR3 reads CASTSGGGLYGYTF. In DNA, the CDR3 is TGTGCCAGCACCTCCGGCGGGGGGCTCTATGGCTACACCTTC.

The chain links TRBV11-3 to TRBJ2-1; TRBD2 matches at 8 bases. The V gene end was trimmed by 2 bases and the J gene end by 12 bases; junction bases not matched to a gene: 9. The CDR3 loop spans 14 amino acids. Germline CDR1 reads SGHNT; CDR2 reads YENEEA. CDR3 in amino acids: CASSLHGLAGVQFF. The CDR3 coding sequence is TGTGCCAGCAGCTTACACGGACTAGCAGGGGTGCAGTTCTTC.

The V call is TRBV7-9, the J call TRBJ2-5, with TRBD2 matching 7 bases. Per the germline V gene, CDR1 is SEHNR and CDR2 is FQNEAQ (reference sequence). With 0 bases clipped from V and 7 bases from J, the junction kept 5 bases outside the gene matches. The length of the CDR3 is 14 residues. CDR3 residues: CASSLAGVAGTQYF. The CDR3 DNA follows: TGTGCCAGCAGCTTAGCGGGGGTAGCGGGGACCCAGTACTTC.

The chain joins TRBV14 to TRBJ1-4; D call uncertain. The CDR3 runs 17 residues. Germline V gene data show CDR1 as SGHDN and CDR2 as FVKESK. Trimming took off 5 bases at V and 3 bases at J, with 19 bases between the two ends. The CDR3 coding sequence is TGTGCCAGCAGCAAATTGTGGTTTGGTTCAGCTAATGAAAAACTGTTTTTT. Residues: CASSKLWFGSANEKLFF.

A single count supports this clone. The genes are TRBV7-9 and TRBJ1-4; 7 bases are a match to TRBD1. The CDR3 is made up of 17 amino acids. V lost 5 bases and J lost 5; bases outside the gene matches: 14. The germline gives CDR1 SEHNR, CDR2 FQNEAQ (reference sequence). CDR3: CASSPVILGTVNEKLFF. DNA for the CDR3: TGTGCCAGCAGCCCCGTAATACTTGGGACAGTGAATGAAAAACTGTTTTTT.

This clone was detected once. V is TRBV9 and J is TRBJ2-7; 11 bases fit TRBD1. Germline V lookup: CDR1 SGDLS, CDR2 YYNGEE. CDR3 length equals 14 residues. V trimming: 3 bases; J trimming: 7 bases; junction bases outside the gene matches: 6. For the CDR3, the DNA is TGTGCCAGCAGCGCCGGACAGGGGGCTGAAGAGCAGTACTTC. Its protein product is CASSAGQGAEEQYF.

The rearrangement links TRBV28 to TRBJ2-7, with 12 bases that match TRBD1. CDR1 is MDHEN and CDR2 is SYDVKM in the germline V gene. This CDR3 is built from 17 residues. V was clipped by 8 bases and J by 6 bases; unmatched bases: 17. DNA of the CDR3: TGTGCCAGCGGGGAGGGGACAGGGGGCAAGGTCCTACGCGAGCAGTACTTC. It is translated as CASGEGTGGKVLREQYF.

V and J are TRBV6-5 and TRBJ2-1, with TRBD2 identical over 9 bases. Germline CDR1 is MNHEY and CDR2 is SVGAGI. The CDR3 runs 15 residues. The junction had 8 bases not matched to a gene; V was cut back by 6 bases and J by 5 bases. The chain's CDR3 is CASSNTGLANNEQFF. Here the CDR3 DNA reads TGTGCCAGCAGCAATACGGGACTAGCCAACAATGAGCAGTTCTTC.

The V and J genes are TRBV6-1 and TRBJ1-1, with D unclear. Trimming left V 3 bases short and J 8 bases short, with 13 bases between. CDR3 length equals 13 residues. The V gene's germline CDR1 is MNHNS and CDR2 SASEGT. This chain's CDR3 is CASSDPTDIEAFF. For the CDR3, the DNA is TGTGCCAGCAGTGACCCCACAGATATAGAAGCTTTCTTT.

The chain uses TRBV5-1 and TRBJ1-1, with D unresolved. Trimming shortened V by 0 bases and J by 0 bases, and 12 bases separated the two germline ends. The CDR3 extends over 16 amino acids. From germline, CDR1 is SGHRS and CDR2 YFSETQ. Here the CDR3 DNA reads TGCGCCAGCAGCTTGGCTTTTGGCATGATGAACACTGAAGCTTTCTTT. It codes for CASSLAFGMMNTEAFF.

The V call is TRBV9, the J call TRBJ2-5, with TRBD1 matching 7 bases. The CDR3 has 15 residues. Trimming cost V 0 bases and J 0 bases; bases outside gene matches: 2. Looked up from germline, CDR1 is SGDLS and CDR2 is YYNGEE. Written as DNA, the CDR3 is TGTGCCAGCAGCGTAGCGACAGGGAACCAAGAGACCCAGTACTTC. Amino acid sequence: CASSVATGNQETQYF.

V and J are TRBV2 and TRBJ2-1; no clear D gene. V was pared by 6 bases and J by 7 bases, with 19 bases between. This CDR3 spans 15 amino acids. CDR1 is SNHLY, CDR2 FYNNEI, per germline. CDR3 nucleotides: TGTGCCAGCAGATTTGGGTACCTAAGAGGTAATGAGCAGTTCTTC. Protein product: CASRFGYLRGNEQFF.